This T cell receptor (beta chain) was recorded in a study of blood T cell repertoires in COVID-19. Study at large: Samples of COVID-19 (acute and convalescent) were obtained from the United States, Italy and Spain. The cDNA or gDNA used as material had been derived from T cells, B-cell-depleted T cells, or PBMCs.

Germline CDR1 reads SGHRS; CDR2 reads YFSETQ. The CDR3 loop spans 19 amino acids. The V and J ends lost 2 bases and 3 bases, in that order; junction bases with no gene match: 16. Under the authors' procedure: The assay estimated nucleated cells by amplifying reference gene primers. Clones were read by immunoSEQ multiplex PCR, and TCRdb kept only the in-frame ones, dropping some. V, J and clone size reflect that table, while D and trimming were determined from the DNA. The sample contains approximately 57,000 clones, approximately 87% of which appear only once. The sample was peripheral blood. This clonotype originated in a man aged 45-65 years with acute or convalescent COVID-19. The rearrangement uses TRBV5-1 and TRBJ2-2, with 7 bases lining up with TRBD2. CDR3 sequence (DNA): TGCGCCAGCAGCTTTGGACATATGGTGTGTAGCGGGTACACCGGGGAGCTGTTTTTT. This translates into CASSFGHMVCSGYTGELFF.